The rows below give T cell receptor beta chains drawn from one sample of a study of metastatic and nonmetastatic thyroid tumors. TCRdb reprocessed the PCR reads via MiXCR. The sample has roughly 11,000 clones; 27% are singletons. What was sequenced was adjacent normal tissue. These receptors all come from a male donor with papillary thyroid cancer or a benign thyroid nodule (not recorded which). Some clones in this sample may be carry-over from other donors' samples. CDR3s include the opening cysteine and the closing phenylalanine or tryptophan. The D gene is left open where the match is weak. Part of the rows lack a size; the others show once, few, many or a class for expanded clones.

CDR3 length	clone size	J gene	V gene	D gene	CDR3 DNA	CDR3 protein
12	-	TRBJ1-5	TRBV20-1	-	TGCAGTGCTAGGGAAAGTTATCAGCCCCAGCATTTT	CSARESYQPQHF
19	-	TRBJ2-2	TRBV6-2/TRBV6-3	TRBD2	TGTGCCAGCAGTCCTATTGGGGCTAGCGGATCCGAGGACACCGGGGAGCTGTTTTTT	CASSPIGASGSEDTGELFF
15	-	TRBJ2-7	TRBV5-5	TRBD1	TGTGCCAGCAGCTTGGACAGGGGACGGGCCTACGAGCAGTACTTC	CASSLDRGRAYEQYF
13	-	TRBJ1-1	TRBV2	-	TGTGCCAGCAGTCTCTGGGTGGACACTGAAGCTTTCTTT	CASSLWVDTEAFF
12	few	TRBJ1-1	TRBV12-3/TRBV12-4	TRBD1	TGTGCCAGCAGTTTCAGGGGGACTGAAGCTTTCTTT	CASSFRGTEAFF
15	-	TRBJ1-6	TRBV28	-	TGTGCCAGCAGCGAAAAGACAGGTGGAGGCTCACCCCTCCACTTT	CASSEKTGGGSPLHF
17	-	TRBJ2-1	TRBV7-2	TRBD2	TGTGCCAGCAGGTTGGCTAGCGGGAGGGGCTCCTACAATGAGCAGTTCTTC	CASRLASGRGSYNEQFF
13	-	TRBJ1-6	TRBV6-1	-	TGTGCCAGCAGCCCTCGGACCCGTTCACCCCTCCACTTT	CASSPRTRSPLHF
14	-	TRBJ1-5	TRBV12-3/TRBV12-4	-	TGTGCCAGCAGTTTTTTGGGGGCCAATCAGCCCCAGCATTTT	CASSFLGANQPQHF
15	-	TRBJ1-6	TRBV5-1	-	TGCGCCAGCAGCTTGGTATCCGGGGGCGGTTCACCCCTCCACTTT	CASSLVSGGGSPLHF
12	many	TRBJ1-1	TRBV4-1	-	TGCGCCAGCAGCCAAGGGGTTTTGGAAGCTTTCTTT	CASSQGVLEAFF
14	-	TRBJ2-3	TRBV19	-	TGTGCCAGTAGTATGCAGGCTAGCACAGATACGCAGTATTTT	CASSMQASTDTQYF
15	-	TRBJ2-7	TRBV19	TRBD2	TGTGCCAGCAGCTTTGGTCTAGCGGGAGGGGATGAGCAGTACTTC	CASSFGLAGGDEQYF
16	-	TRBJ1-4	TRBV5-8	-	TGTGCCAGCAGCCCGGGGGACACCACAACTAATGAAAAACTGTTCTTT	CASSPGDTTTNEKLFF
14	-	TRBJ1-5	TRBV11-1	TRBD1	TGTGCCTGGGGGACAGGGGCCATCAATCAGCCCCAGCATTTT	CAWGTGAINQPQHF
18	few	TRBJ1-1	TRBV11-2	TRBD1	TGTGCCAGCAGCCCGAGACCGAGGACAGGGGGACTGAACGCTGAAGCTTTCTTT	CASSPRPRTGGLNAEAFF
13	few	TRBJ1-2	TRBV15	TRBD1	TGTGCCACCAGCACGACAGGGGGAGATGGCTACACCTTC	CATSTTGGDGYTF
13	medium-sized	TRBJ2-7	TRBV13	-	TGTGCCAGCAGCTCGACAGGTACCTACGAGCAGTACTTC	CASSSTGTYEQYF
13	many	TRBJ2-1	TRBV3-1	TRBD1	TGTGCCAGCAGCCACCTAACAGGGGATGAGCAGTTCTTC	CASSHLTGDEQFF
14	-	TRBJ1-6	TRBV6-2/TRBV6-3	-	TGTGCCAGCAGTTACTCTACCTATAATTCACCCCTCCACTTT	CASSYSTYNSPLHF
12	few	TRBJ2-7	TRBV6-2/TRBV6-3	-	TGTGCCACGCGGGACATTGGCTACGAGCAGTACTTC	CATRDIGYEQYF
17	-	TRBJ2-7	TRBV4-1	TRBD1	TGCGCCAGCAGCCAAGGTATCTTCCGGGACAGGTCCTACGAGCAGTACTTC	CASSQGIFRDRSYEQYF
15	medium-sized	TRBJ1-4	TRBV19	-	TGTGCCAGTAGGTTGTGGGCAGGCGCCAATGAAAAACTGTTTTTT	CASRLWAGANEKLFF
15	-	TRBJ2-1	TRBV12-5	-	TGTGCTAGTGGTTTCGGGGTAAACTCCTATAATGAGCGGTTCTTC	CASGFGVNSYNERFF